Shown below are 20 T cell receptor beta chains from a single sample sequenced in a study of CD8 T cells in ankylosing spondylitis. Regarding the study as a whole: It appeared that ankylosing spondylitis blood was characterized by a TCR beta motif of several highly homologous variants.

TCRdb recomputed calls from the 5' RACE reads with MiXCR, one row per CDR3 protein. The table lists around 770,000 distinct CDR3 sequences, 12% of them singletons. These TCRs are of unknown antigen specificity. Input material: blood, either unsorted or a sorted T cell fraction (not recorded which). The origin of the receptors is a male donor with ankylosing spondylitis.

The V call is TRBV20-1, the J call TRBJ2-6; D possibly corresponds to TRBD1 (5 bases). With 1 base removed from V and 0 bases from J, the gap between germline ends came to 10 bases. This CDR3 spans 16 amino acids. Germline CDR1 is DFQATT and CDR2 is SNEGSKA (reference sequence). CDR3 loop: CSARGQGTSGANVLTF. The CDR3 nucleotides are TGCAGTGCTAGAGGGCAGGGCACCTCTGGGGCCAACGTCCTGACTTTC.

This clonotype was counted ten times or more. The CDR3 sequence is CASSFGLIRNTEAFF. The CDR3, as DNA: TGTGCCAGCAGCTTTGGACTCATTCGGAACACTGAAGCTTTCTTT. The chain employs TRBV5-6 and TRBJ1-1; D remains ambiguous. Germline CDR1 SGHDT, CDR2 YYEEEE. V was clipped by 2 bases and J by 1 base, with 12 bases between them. The CDR3 runs to 15 residues.

This clonotype was observed at least ten times. The gene calls are TRBV10-3 and TRBJ1-6; TRBD1 might be the D (5 bases). The germline V gene has CDR1 ENHRY and CDR2 SYGVKD. V lost 0 bases to trimming and J lost 8 bases, with 8 bases between them. The length of the CDR3 is 14 residues. This CDR3 reads CAISESGADSPLHF. CDR3 bases: TGTGCCATCAGTGAGTCAGGGGCGGATTCACCCCTCCACTTT.

The chain employs TRBV12-2 and TRBJ2-4. TRBV12-2 is given as a pseudogene. The CDR3 loop spans 18 amino acids. The CDR3 is CASRLAQTPDPAKNIQYF. CDR3 nucleotides: TGTGCAAGTCGCTTAGCCCAGACTCCGGATCCAGCCAAAAACATTCAGTACTTC.

V gene TRBV7-2 combines with J gene TRBJ1-6, with D possibly TRBD1 on 6 matching bases. The CDR3 contains 11 residues. Trimming took 1 base from V and 14 from J, leaving 6 bases between them. CDR1 is SGHTA, CDR2 FQGNSA, per germline. DNA of the CDR3: TGTGCCAGCAGCTTAGGACAGGCCCTCCACTTT. Translated, it gives CASSLGQALHF.

This clonotype has a handful of counts. This chain connects TRBV6-2 or TRBV6-3 to TRBJ2-3; 7 bases fit TRBD2. CDR3 length: 17 amino acids. The germline CDR1 and CDR2 sequences are MNHEY and SVGEGT. V lost 4 bases to trimming and J lost 5 bases; unmatched junction nucleotides: 15. The CDR3 DNA reads as TGTGCCAGCAGTTCCCGGGGAAAGGCGGGAGAAGGAGATACGCAGTATTTT. Its protein is CASSSRGKAGEGDTQYF.

The rearrangement joins TRBV25-1 to TRBJ1-1; TRBD1 matches 7 bases. The J segment lost 5 bases and the V segment lost 2 bases, leaving 11 bases of the junction unmatched. The CDR3 spans 16 residues. Germline CDR1 reads MGHDK; CDR2 reads SYGVNS. The CDR3 sequence is CASSEQKRGQETEAFF. DNA for the CDR3: TGTGCCAGCAGTGAACAGAAGAGGGGGCAAGAGACTGAAGCTTTCTTT.

The rearrangement uses TRBV20-1 and TRBJ2-7; D remains ambiguous. The V gene lost 4 bases and the J gene lost 4 bases, with 5 bases spanning the gap. CDR1 is DFQATT and CDR2 is SNEGSKA in the germline V gene (reference sequence). The CDR3 is 10 residues long. The CDR3 nucleotides are TGCAGTGCTACGGATTACGAGCAGTACTTC. Encoded protein: CSATDYEQYF.

There are many counts of this clonotype. The chain links TRBV4-2 to TRBJ2-7; perhaps D is TRBD1 or TRBD2 (5 bases each). Trimming shortened V by 3 bases and J by 6 bases, and 15 bases separated the two germline ends. This CDR3 spans 14 amino acids. Germline V lookup: CDR1 LGHNA, CDR2 YNFKEQ. The CDR3 sequence is CASSHQEGRSEQYF. The CDR3 DNA reads as TGTGCCAGCAGCCACCAAGAGGGACGGAGCGAGCAGTACTTC.

This clonotype occurred a few times. V is TRBV10-3 and J is TRBJ2-5; no reliable D call. The ends were cut back, 2 bases at V and 5 bases at J, with 9 bases in the middle. Germline lookup yields CDR1 ENHRY and CDR2 SYGVKD. CDR3 length: 13 amino acids. The CDR3: CAISEPAWETQYF. The CDR3 DNA reads TGTGCCATCAGTGAGCCGGCCTGGGAGACCCAGTACTTC.

Comment on this clonotype: This may stem from a read error, because a much larger clone lies one nucleotide away. Without the conserved terminal phenylalanine or tryptophan, this CDR3 likely stems from a read error. The chain is built from TRBV12-3 or TRBV12-4 and TRBJ2-1, with TRBD2 matching over 7 bases. The CDR3 sequence is 16 residues long. V dropped 6 bases and J dropped 0; count of bases not matched to a gene: 8. CDR3 in amino acids: CASRSSIAGSYNEQFY. CDR3 sequence (DNA): TGTGCCAGCAGGTCTTCCATAGCGGGCTCCTACAATGAGCAGTTCTAC.

This clonotype has a handful of counts. The rearrangement uses TRBV10-3 and TRBJ1-2; D may be TRBD1 (5 bases). The CDR3 length is 16 residues. CDR1 is ENHRY and CDR2 is SYGVKD in the germline V gene. Trimming left V 4 bases short and J 4 bases short, with 19 bases between. CDR3 sequence: CAISGWRGDDPYGYTF. CDR3 nucleotide sequence: TGTGCCATCAGTGGATGGAGGGGCGACGATCCCTATGGCTACACCTTC.

The chain recombines TRBV29-1 with TRBJ2-7; D may correspond to TRBD1 or TRBD2 (6 bases each). This CDR3 has 14 amino acids. V was pared by 3 bases and J by 1 base, with 13 bases between. From germline, CDR1 is SQVTM and CDR2 ANQGSEA. The CDR3: CSVEEGVDSYEQYF. CDR3 nucleotides: TGCAGCGTTGAGGAGGGGGTGGATTCCTACGAGCAGTACTTC.

This clonotype occurred a few times. The chain employs TRBV20-1 and TRBJ1-1, with 7 bases lining up with TRBD1. Germline values: CDR1 DFQATT, CDR2 SNEGSKA (reference sequence). The CDR3 loop spans 11 amino acids. V lost 8 bases and J lost 7; bases outside the gene matches: 7. The CDR3 loop is CSKNRGSEAFF. The CDR3 nucleotides are TGCAGTAAAAACAGGGGTAGTGAAGCTTTCTTT.

The chain combines TRBV10-3 with TRBJ1-4; 9 bases align to TRBD1. Germline V gene data show CDR1 as ENHRY and CDR2 as SYGVKD. The CDR3 contains 14 residues. Trimming at V came to 6 bases and at J to 8 bases, leaving 7 bases not matched to a gene. The CDR3, as DNA: TGTGCCATCAGCTCCGGGACAGGGAAGGAAAAACTGTTTTTT. As protein: CAISSGTGKEKLFF.

This clonotype was counted only a few times. The chain combines TRBV5-1 with TRBJ1-6; TRBD1 aligns across 11 bases. CDR1 is SGHRS and CDR2 is YFSETQ in the germline V gene. The CDR3 consists of 18 residues. J was trimmed by 0 bases and V by 5 bases; bases with no gene match: 7. CDR3 nucleotide sequence: TGCGCCAGCAGAATAACCGGGACAGGGGGCTCCTATAATTCACCCCTCCACTTT. Encoded protein: CASRITGTGGSYNSPLHF.

This sequence joins TRBV5-6 and TRBJ1-1, with unresolved D. Germline values: CDR1 SGHDT, CDR2 YYEEEE. The CDR3 contains 15 residues. Trimming pared 0 bases from V and 0 bases from J, leaving 9 bases between. The CDR3 loop reads CASSLAKGMNTEAFF. CDR3 DNA: TGTGCCAGCAGCTTGGCCAAGGGTATGAACACTGAAGCTTTCTTT. Together with reference TRBV5-6 and TRBJ1-1, the CDR3 gives the full variable domain: DAGVTQSPTHLIKTRGQQVTLRCSPKSGHDTVSWYQQALGQGPQFIFQYYEEEERQRGNFPDRFSGHQFPNYSSELNVNALLLGDSALYLCASSLAKGMNTEAFFGQGTRLTVV.

This clonotype has ten or more counts. The rearrangement uses TRBV29-1 and TRBJ1-1; D is perhaps TRBD1 (6 bases). Germline-derived CDR1 and CDR2 are SQVTM and ANQGSEA. Trimming removed 6 bases at V and 7 bases at J, with 12 bases between. The CDR3 length is 11 residues. The CDR3 is CSVLGQFEAFF. The CDR3 DNA reads as TGCAGCGTGCTCGGACAGTTTGAAGCTTTCTTT.

V usage is TRBV12-3 or TRBV12-4 and J usage is TRBJ1-3; TRBD1 matches at 8 bases. Trimming removed 11 bases from V and 4 bases from J; junction bases left unmatched: 10. There are 14 residues in the CDR3. The CDR3 sequence is CAGRQGSAGNTIYF. The CDR3 coding sequence is TGTGCCGGTAGACAGGGGAGCGCCGGAAACACCATATATTTT.

The chain has TRBV2 and TRBJ2-7, with 14 bases fitting TRBD2. Germline trimming cut 6 bases from V and 4 bases from J; bases unmatched to any gene: 11. There are 17 residues in the CDR3. Germline CDR1 and CDR2: SNHLY and FYNNEI. CDR3 DNA: TGTGCCAGCAGCTGGGGTTGGAGGACTAGCGGGGGGTACGAGCAGTACTTC. Translated, it gives CASSWGWRTSGGYEQYF.